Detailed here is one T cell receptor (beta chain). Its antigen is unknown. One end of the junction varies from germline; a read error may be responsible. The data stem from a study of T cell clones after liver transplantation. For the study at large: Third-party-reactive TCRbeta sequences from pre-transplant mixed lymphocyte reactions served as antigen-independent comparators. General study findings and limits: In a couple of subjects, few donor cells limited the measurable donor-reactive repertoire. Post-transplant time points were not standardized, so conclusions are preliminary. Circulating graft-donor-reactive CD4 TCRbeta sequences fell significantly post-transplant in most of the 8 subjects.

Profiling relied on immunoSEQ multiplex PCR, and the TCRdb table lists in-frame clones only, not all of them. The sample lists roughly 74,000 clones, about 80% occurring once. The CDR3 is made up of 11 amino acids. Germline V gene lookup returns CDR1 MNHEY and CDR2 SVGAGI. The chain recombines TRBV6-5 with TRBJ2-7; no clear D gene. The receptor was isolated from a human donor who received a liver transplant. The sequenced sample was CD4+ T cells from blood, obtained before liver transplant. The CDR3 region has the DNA TGTGCCAGCAGTACACACGACGAGCAGTGCTTC. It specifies CASSTHDEQCF.